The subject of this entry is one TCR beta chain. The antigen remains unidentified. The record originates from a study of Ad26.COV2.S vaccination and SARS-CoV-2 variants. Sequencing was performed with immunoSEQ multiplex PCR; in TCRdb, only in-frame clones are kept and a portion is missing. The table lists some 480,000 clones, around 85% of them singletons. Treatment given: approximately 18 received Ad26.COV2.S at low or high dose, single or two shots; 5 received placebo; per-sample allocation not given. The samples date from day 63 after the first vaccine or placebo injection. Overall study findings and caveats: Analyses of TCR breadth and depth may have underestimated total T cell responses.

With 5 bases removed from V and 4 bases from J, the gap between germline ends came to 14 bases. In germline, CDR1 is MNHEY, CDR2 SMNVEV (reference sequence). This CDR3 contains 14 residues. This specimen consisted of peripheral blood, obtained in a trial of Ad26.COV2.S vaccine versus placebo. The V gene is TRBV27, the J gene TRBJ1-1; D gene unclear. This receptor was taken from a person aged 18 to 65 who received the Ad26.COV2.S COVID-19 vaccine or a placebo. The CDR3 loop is CASSHRERSTEAFF. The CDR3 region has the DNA TGTGCCAGCAGTCACCGGGAACGAAGCACTGAAGCTTTCTTT.